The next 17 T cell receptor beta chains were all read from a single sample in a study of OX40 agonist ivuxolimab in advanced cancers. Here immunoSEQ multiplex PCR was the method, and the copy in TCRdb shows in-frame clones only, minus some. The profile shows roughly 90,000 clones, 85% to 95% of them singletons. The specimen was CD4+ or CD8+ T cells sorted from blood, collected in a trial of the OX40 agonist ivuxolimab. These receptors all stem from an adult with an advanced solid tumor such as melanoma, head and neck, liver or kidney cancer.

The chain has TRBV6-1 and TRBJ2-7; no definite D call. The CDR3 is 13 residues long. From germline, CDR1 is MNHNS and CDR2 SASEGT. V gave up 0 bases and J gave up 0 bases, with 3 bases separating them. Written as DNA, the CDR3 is TGTGCCAGCAGTGAAGCCGTCTCCTACGAGCAGTACTTC. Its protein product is CASSEAVSYEQYF.

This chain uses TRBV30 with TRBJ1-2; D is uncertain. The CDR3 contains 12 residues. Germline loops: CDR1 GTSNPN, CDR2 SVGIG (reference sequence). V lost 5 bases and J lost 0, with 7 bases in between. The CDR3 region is CAWEYSNYGYTF. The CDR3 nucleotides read TGTGCCTGGGAGTATTCTAACTATGGCTACACCTTC.

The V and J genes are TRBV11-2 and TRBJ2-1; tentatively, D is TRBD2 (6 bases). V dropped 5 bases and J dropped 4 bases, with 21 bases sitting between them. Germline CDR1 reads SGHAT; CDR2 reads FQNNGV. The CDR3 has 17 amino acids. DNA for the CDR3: TGTGCCAGCAGCCCTACTAGCACCCTACGGGCGTACAATGAGCAGTTCTTC. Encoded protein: CASSPTSTLRAYNEQFF.

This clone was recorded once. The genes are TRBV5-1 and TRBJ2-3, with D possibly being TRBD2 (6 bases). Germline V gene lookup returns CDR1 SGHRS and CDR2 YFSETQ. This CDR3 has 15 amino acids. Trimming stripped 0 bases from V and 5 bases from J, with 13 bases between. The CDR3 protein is CASSLVGGVGDTQYF. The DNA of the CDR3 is TGCGCCAGCAGCTTGGTGGGGGGAGTGGGAGATACGCAGTATTTT.

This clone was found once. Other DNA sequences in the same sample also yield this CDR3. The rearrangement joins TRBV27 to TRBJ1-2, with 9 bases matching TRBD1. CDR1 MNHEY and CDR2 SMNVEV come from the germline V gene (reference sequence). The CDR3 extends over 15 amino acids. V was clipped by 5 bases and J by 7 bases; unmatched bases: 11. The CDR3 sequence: CASSPRGTGYLGYTF. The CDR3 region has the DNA TGTGCCAGCAGTCCCCGGGGGACAGGGTATCTTGGCTACACCTTC.

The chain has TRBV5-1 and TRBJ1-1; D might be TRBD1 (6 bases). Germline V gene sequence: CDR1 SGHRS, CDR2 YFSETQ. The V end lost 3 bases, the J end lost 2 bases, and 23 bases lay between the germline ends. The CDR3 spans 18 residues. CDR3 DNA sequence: TGCGCCAGCAGCTGGGAAGCAGGGGTGGGGGCGGTAAACACTGAAGCTTTCTTT. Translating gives CASSWEAGVGAVNTEAFF.

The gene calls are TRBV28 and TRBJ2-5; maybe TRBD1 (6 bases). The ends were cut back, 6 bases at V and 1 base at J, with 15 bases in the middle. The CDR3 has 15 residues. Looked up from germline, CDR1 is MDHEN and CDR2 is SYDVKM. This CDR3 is CASSQLRDTQETQYF. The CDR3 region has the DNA TGTGCCAGCAGCCAACTCCGGGACACCCAAGAGACCCAGTACTTC.

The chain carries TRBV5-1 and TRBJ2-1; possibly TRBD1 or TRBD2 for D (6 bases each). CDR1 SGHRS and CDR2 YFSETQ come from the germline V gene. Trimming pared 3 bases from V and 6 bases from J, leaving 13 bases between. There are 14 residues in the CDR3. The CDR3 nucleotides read TGCGCCAGCAGCTGGGCTTGGGGGGCCAATGAGCAGTTCTTC. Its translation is CASSWAWGANEQFF. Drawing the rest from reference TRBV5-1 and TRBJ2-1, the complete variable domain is KAGVTQTPRYLIKTRGQQVTLSCSPISGHRSVSWYQQTPGQGLQFLFEYFSETQRNKGNFPGRFSGRQFSNSRSEMNVSTLELGDSALYLCASSWAWGANEQFFGPGTRLTVL.

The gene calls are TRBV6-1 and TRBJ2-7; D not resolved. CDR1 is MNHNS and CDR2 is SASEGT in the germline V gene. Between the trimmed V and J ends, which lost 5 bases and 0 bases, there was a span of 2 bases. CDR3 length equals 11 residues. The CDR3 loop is CASSHSYEQYF. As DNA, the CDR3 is TGTGCCAGCAGTCACTCCTACGAGCAGTACTTC.

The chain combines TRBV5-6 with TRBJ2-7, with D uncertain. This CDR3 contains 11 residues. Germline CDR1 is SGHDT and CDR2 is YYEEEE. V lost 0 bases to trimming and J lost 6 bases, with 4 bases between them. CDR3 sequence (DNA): TGTGCCAGCAGCTTGGCCCGCGAGCAGTACTTC. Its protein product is CASSLAREQYF.

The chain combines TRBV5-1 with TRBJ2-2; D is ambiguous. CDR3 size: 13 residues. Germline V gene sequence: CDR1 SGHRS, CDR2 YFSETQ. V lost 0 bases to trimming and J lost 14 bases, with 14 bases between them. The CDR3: CASSLVGNQGLFF. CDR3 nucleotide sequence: TGCGCCAGCAGCTTGGTCGGCAACCAAGGCCTGTTTTTT.

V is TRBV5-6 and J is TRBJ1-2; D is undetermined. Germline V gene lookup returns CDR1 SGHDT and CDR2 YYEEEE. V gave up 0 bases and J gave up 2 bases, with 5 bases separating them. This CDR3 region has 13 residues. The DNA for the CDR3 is TGTGCCAGCAGCTTGGGACAAAACTATGGCTACACCTTC. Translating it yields CASSLGQNYGYTF.

CDR3 region: CACGQGNSPLHF. The CDR3, as DNA: TGTGCCTGTGGACAGGGCAATTCACCCCTCCACTTT. The chain employs TRBV30 and TRBJ1-6, with TRBD1 matching over 8 bases. The V and J ends lost 6 bases and 7 bases, in that order; junction bases with no gene match: 2. Germline lookup yields CDR1 GTSNPN and CDR2 SVGIG (reference sequence). CDR3 length: 12 amino acids.

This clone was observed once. The CDR3 sequence: CASSPRRGPFEQFF. CDR3 in DNA: TGTGCCAGCAGCCCGAGAAGGGGTCCGTTTGAGCAGTTCTTC. The V call is TRBV9, the J call TRBJ2-1; TRBD1 might be the D (5 bases). The V and J ends lost 4 bases and 9 bases respectively, with 17 bases between them. Germline-derived CDR1 and CDR2 are SGDLS and YYNGEE. CDR3 length: 14 residues.

CDR3 amino acids: CASSLGGVGRKAFF. The CDR3 nucleotides read TGTGCCAGCAGTTTAGGGGGTGTGGGACGAAAAGCTTTCTTT. The V call is TRBV27, the J call TRBJ1-1; D is possibly TRBD1 (5 bases). The germline CDR1 and CDR2 sequences are MNHEY and SMNVEV (reference sequence). Between the trimmed V and J ends, which lost 2 bases and 9 bases, there was a span of 16 bases. This CDR3 has 14 amino acids.

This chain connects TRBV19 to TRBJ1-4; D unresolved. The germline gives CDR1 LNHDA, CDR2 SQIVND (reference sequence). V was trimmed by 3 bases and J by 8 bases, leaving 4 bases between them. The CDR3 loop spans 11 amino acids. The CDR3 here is CASSIGEKLFF. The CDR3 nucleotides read TGTGCCAGTAGTATCGGCGAAAAACTGTTTTTT.

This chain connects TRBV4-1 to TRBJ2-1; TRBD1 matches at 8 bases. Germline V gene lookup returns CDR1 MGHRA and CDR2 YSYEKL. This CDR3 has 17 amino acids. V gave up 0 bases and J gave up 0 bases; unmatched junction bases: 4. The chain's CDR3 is CASSQDLGQGSYNEQFF. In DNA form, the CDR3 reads TGCGCCAGCAGCCAAGACCTTGGACAGGGCTCCTACAATGAGCAGTTCTTC.